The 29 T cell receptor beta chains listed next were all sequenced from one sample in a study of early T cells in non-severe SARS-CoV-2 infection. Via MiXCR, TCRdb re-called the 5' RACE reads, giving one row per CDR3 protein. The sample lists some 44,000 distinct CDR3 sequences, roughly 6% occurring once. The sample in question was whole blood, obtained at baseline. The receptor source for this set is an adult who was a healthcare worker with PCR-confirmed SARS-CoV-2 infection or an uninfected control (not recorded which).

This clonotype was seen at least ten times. In nucleotides, the CDR3 is TGTGCCAGCGGATACTACACTGAAGCTTTCTTT. Residues: CASGYYTEAFF. The chain employs TRBV6-2 or TRBV6-3 and TRBJ1-1; D not certain. The germline V and J ends were trimmed by 8 bases and 3 bases, with 7 bases remaining between them. This CDR3 is built from 11 residues. Germline V lookup: CDR1 MNHEY, CDR2 SVGEGT.

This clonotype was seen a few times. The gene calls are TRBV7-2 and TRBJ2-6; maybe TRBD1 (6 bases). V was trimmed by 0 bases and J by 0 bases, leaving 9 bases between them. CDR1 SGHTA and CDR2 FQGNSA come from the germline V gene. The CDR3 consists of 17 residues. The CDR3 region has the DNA TGTGCCAGCAGCTTAGCTACAGGGCACTCTGGGGCCAACGTCCTGACTTTC. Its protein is CASSLATGHSGANVLTF.

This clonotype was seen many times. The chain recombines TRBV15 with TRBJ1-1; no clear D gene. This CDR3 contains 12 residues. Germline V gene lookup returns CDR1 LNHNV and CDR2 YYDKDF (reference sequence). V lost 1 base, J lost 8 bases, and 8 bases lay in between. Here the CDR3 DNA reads TGTGCCACCAGCAGAGTTGACGGAGAAGCTTTCTTT. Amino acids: CATSRVDGEAFF.

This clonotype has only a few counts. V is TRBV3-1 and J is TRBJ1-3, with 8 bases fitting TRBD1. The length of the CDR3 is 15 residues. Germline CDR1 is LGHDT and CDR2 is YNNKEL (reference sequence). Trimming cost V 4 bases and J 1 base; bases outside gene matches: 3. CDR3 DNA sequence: TGTGCCAGCAGCCCTCAGGGGGCGTCTGGAAACACCATATATTTT. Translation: CASSPQGASGNTIYF.

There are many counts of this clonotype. CDR3 coding DNA: TGTGCCAGCAGCCAGAGTGGGGGGGCGGATGGCTACACCTTC. This encodes CASSQSGGADGYTF. This rearrangement joins TRBV6-6 to TRBJ1-2; D perhaps matches TRBD1 (6 bases). This CDR3 spans 14 amino acids. Germline CDR1 is MNHNY and CDR2 is SVGAGI (reference sequence). Trimming left V 6 bases short and J 6 bases short, with 17 bases between.

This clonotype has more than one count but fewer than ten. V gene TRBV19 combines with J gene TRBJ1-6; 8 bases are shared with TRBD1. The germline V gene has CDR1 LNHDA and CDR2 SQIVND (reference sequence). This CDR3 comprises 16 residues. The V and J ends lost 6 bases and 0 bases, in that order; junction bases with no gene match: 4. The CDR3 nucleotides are TGTGCCAGTAGAGACAGGGGACCCTCCTATAATTCACCCCTCCACTTT. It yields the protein CASRDRGPSYNSPLHF.

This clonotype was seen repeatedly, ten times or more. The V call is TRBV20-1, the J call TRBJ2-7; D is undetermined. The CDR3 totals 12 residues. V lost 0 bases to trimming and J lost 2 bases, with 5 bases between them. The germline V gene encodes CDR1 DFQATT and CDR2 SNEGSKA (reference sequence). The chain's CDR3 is CSARDRTYEQYF. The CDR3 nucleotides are TGCAGTGCTAGAGACAGGACCTACGAGCAGTACTTC.

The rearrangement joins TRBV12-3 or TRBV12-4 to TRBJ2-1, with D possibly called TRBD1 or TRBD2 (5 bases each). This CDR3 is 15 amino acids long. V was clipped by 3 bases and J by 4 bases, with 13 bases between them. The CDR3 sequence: CASSFVRGGYNEQFF. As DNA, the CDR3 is TGTGCCAGCAGTTTTGTGAGGGGTGGGTACAATGAGCAGTTCTTC.

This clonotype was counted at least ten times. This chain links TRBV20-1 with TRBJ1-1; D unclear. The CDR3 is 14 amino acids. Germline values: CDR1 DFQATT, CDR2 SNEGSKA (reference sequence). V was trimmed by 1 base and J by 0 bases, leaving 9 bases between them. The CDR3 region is CSARVGSLNTEAFF. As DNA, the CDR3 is TGCAGTGCTAGAGTAGGGAGCTTGAACACTGAAGCTTTCTTT.

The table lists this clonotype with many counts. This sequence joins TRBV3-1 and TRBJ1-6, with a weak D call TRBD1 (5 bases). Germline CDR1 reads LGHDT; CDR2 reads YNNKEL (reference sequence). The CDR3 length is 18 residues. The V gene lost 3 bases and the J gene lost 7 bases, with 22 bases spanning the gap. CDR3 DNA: TGTGCCAGCAGCCAGATACTTCGTTCAGGGAGGCGGAATTCACCCCTCCACTTT. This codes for CASSQILRSGRRNSPLHF.

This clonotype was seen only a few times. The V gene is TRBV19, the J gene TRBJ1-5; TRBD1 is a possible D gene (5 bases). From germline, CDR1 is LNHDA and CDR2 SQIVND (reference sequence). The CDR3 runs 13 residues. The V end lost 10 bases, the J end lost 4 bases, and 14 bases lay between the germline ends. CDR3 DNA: TGTGCCACAAACCAGGGAGTTAATCAGCCCCAGCATTTT. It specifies CATNQGVNQPQHF.

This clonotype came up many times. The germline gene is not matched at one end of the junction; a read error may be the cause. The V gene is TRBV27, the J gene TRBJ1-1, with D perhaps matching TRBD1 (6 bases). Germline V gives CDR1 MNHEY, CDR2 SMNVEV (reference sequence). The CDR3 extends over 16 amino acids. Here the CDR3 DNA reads TGTGCCAGCAGTTTACAGGGGCCGATCCTGAACAGTGAAGCTTTCTTT. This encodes CASSLQGPILNSEAFF.

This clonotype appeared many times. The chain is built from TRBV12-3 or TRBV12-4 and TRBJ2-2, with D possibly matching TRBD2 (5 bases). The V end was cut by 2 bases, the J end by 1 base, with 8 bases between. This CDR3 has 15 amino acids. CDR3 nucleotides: TGTGCCAGCAGTTTAAATGAGGGGAACACCGGGGAGCTGTTTTTT. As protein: CASSLNEGNTGELFF.

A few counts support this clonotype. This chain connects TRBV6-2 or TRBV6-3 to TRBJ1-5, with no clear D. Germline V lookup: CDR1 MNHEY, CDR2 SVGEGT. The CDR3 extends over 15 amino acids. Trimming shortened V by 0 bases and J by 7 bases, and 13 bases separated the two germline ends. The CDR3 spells CASSYSNSPEQPQHF. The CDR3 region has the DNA TGTGCCAGCAGTTACTCGAACAGTCCGGAACAGCCCCAGCATTTT.

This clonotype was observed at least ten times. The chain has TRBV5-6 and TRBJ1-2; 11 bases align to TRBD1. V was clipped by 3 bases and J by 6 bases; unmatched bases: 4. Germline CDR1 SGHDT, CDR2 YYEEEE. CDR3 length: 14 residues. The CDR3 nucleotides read TGTGCCAGCAGCTGGGACAGGGGGTCCCATGGCTACACCTTC. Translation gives CASSWDRGSHGYTF.

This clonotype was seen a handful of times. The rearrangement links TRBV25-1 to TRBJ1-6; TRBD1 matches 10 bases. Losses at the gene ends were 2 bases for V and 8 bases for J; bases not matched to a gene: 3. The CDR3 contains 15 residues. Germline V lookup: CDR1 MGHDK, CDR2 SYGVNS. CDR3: CASSERDRGYSPLHF. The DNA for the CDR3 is TGTGCCAGCAGTGAACGGGACAGGGGTTATTCACCCCTCCACTTT.

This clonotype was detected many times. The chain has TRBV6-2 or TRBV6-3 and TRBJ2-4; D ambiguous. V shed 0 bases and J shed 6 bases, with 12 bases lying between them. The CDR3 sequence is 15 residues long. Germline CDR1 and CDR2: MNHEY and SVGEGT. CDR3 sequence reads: CASSYSIPDTNIQYF. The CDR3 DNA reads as TGTGCCAGCAGTTACTCGATCCCCGACACAAACATTCAGTACTTC.

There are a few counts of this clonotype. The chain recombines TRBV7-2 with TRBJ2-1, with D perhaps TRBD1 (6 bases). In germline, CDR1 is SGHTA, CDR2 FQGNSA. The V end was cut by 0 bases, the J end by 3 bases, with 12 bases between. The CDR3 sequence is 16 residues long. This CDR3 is CASSLAPGANYNEQFF. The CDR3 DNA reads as TGTGCCAGCAGCTTAGCGCCAGGGGCTAACTACAATGAGCAGTTCTTC.

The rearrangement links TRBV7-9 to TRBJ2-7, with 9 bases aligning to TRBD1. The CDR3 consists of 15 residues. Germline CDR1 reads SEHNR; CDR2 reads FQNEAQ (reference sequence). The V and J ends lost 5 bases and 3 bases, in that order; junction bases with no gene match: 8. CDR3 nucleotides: TGTGCCAGCAGCCCAAGGGACAGGGACCACTACGAGCAGTACTTC. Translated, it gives CASSPRDRDHYEQYF.

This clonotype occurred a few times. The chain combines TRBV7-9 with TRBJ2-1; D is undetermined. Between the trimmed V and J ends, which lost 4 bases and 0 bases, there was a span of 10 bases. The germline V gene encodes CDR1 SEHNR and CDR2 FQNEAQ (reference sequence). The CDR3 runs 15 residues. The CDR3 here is CASSSTLSSYNEQFF. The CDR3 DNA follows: TGTGCCAGCAGCTCTACGTTGAGCTCCTACAATGAGCAGTTCTTC.

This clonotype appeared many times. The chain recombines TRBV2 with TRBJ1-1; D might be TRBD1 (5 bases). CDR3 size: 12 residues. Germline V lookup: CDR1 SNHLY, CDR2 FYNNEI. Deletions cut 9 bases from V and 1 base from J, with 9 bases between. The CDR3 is CARGLRNTEAFF. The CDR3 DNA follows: TGTGCCAGGGGACTACGGAACACTGAAGCTTTCTTT.

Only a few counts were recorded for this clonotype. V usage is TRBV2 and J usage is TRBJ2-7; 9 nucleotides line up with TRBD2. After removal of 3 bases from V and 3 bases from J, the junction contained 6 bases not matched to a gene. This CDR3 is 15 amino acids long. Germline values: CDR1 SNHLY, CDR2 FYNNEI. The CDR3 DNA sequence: TGTGCCAGCAGTGAGGGACTAGCTTCTCTCTACGAGCAGTACTTC. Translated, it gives CASSEGLASLYEQYF.

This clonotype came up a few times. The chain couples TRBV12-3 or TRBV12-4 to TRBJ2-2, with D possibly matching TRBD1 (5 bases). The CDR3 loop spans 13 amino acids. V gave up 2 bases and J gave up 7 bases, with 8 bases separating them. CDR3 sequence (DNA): TGTGCCAGCAGTTTAAAGCAGGGCGGGGAGCTGTTTTTT. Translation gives CASSLKQGGELFF.

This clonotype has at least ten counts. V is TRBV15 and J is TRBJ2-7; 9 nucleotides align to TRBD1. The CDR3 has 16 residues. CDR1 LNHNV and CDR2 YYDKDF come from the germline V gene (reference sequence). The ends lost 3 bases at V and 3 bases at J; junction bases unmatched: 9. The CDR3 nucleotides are TGTGCCACCAGCAGCCGGACAGGGGTACTATTCTACGAGCAGTACTTC. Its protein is CATSSRTGVLFYEQYF.

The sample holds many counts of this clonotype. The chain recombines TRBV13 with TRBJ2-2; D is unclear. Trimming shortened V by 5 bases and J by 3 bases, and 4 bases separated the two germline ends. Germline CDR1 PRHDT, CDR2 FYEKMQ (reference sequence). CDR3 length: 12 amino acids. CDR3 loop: CASSPYTGELFF. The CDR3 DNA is TGTGCCAGCAGCCCTTACACCGGGGAGCTGTTTTTT.

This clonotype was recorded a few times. The CDR3 loop is CASSSPWGSYEQYF. The CDR3 nucleotides are TGTGCCAGCAGCTCTCCGTGGGGCTCCTACGAGCAGTACTTC. This rearrangement joins TRBV7-2 to TRBJ2-7; D unresolved. CDR1 is SGHTA, CDR2 FQGNSA, per germline. The CDR3 contains 14 residues. The germline V and J ends were trimmed by 4 bases and 0 bases, with 10 bases remaining between them.

This chain's CDR3 is CASNDKLTVNTEAFF. DNA for the CDR3: TGTGCCAGCAACGACAAGTTGACAGTGAACACTGAAGCTTTCTTT. This sequence joins TRBV11-2 and TRBJ1-1, with a weak D call TRBD1 (5 bases). Trimming removed 7 bases from V and 0 bases from J, with 15 bases in between. CDR1 and CDR2 (germline): SGHAT, FQNNGV. The CDR3 has 15 residues. The complete variable domain, with remaining parts taken from reference TRBV11-2 and TRBJ1-1, reads EAGVAQSPRYKIIEKRQSVAFWCNPISGHATLYWYQQILGQGPKLLIQFQNNGVVDDSQLPKDRFSAERLKGVDSTLKIQPAKLEDSAVYLCASNDKLTVNTEAFFGQGTRLTVV.

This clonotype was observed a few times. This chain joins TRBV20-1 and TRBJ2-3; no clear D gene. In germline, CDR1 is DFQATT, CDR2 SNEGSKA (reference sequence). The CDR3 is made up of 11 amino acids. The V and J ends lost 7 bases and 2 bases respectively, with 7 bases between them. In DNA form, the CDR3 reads TGCAGTGTCCCGGTCACAGATACGCAGTATTTT. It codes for CSVPVTDTQYF.

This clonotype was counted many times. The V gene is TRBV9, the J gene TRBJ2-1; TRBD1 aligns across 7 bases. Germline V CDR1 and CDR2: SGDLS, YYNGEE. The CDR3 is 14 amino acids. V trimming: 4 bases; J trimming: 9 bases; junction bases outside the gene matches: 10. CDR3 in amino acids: CASSSATGVVEQFF. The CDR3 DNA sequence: TGTGCCAGCAGCTCGGCTACAGGGGTAGTTGAGCAGTTCTTC.